These 14 T cell receptor beta chains originate from one sample sequenced in a study of tumor-infiltrating lymphocytes in glioblastoma multiforme. Multiple V-beta primers and a C-beta primer amplified TCRB from RNA. TCRdb processed the multiplex PCR reads anew with MiXCR; each CDR3 protein has one entry. There are roughly 9,100 distinct CDR3 sequences in the sample; about 70% occur only once, and 40% to 60% lies in the top ten. Sequenced input: brain tumor tissue. All receptors come from a male donor with glioblastoma.

As to this clonotype: At one boundary the junction diverges from the germline segment, which might be a read error. This sequence joins TRBV5-6 and TRBJ2-7; 8 bases are a match to TRBD1. The germline V gene encodes CDR1 SGHDT and CDR2 YYEEEE. The CDR3 is 13 residues long. The CDR3, as DNA: TGTGCCAGCAGAGAACAGGGGGGCCACGAGCAGTATTTC. Its protein is CASREQGGHEQYF.

The chain employs TRBV5-4 and TRBJ1-3; possibly TRBD1 for D (6 bases). V gave up 4 bases and J gave up 0 bases, with 11 bases separating them. The germline gives CDR1 SGHNT, CDR2 YYREEE (reference sequence). CDR3 length equals 15 residues. This CDR3 reads CASSQTGGSGNTIYF. DNA for the CDR3: TGTGCCAGCAGCCAGACAGGAGGCTCTGGAAACACCATATATTTT.

The chain employs TRBV5-6 and TRBJ1-2; D is possibly TRBD1 (5 bases). The V gene lost 3 bases and the J gene lost 2 bases, with 14 bases spanning the gap. Germline loops: CDR1 SGHDT, CDR2 YYEEEE. This CDR3 has 15 amino acids. The CDR3 DNA reads as TGTGCCAGCAGCTCCCGACGGGGGTTCAACTATGGCTACACCTTC. It specifies CASSSRRGFNYGYTF. Supplemented by reference TRBV5-6 and TRBJ1-2, the full variable domain reads DAGVTQSPTHLIKTRGQQVTLRCSPKSGHDTVSWYQQALGQGPQFIFQYYEEEERQRGNFPDRFSGHQFPNYSSELNVNALLLGDSALYLCASSSRRGFNYGYTFGSGTRLTVV.

Details on this clonotype: Being one base from a much bigger clone, this may be a read error. This chain uses TRBV12-3 or TRBV12-4 with TRBJ2-1, with 7 bases lining up with TRBD2. CDR3 length equals 15 residues. CDR3 sequence reads: CASSFLREWNNEHFF. In DNA, the CDR3 is TGTGCCAGCAGCTTTTTGCGGGAGTGGAACAATGAGCATTTCTTC.

As for this clonotype: The CDR3 does not close with the conserved phenylalanine or tryptophan, likely indicating a read error. The chain carries TRBV4-2 and TRBJ2-7; 8 nucleotides agree with TRBD2. V trimming: 5 bases; J trimming: 5 bases; junction bases outside the gene matches: 23. The CDR3 is 19 amino acids. Germline CDR1 and CDR2: LGHNA and YNFKEQ. CDR3 loop: CASSFRSSTGGLKRHEQYL. Here the CDR3 DNA reads TGTGCCAGCAGCTTTCGGTCGTCTACGGGAGGGCTTAAAAGGCACGAGCAGTACCTC.

Sample share makes this clonotype hyperexpanded. The CDR3 here is CASSLGAGYGYTF. As DNA, the CDR3 is TGTGCCAGCAGCTTAGGTGCTGGATATGGCTACACCTTC. The gene calls are TRBV11-2 and TRBJ1-2; D is undetermined. This CDR3 is 13 amino acids long. In germline, CDR1 is SGHAT, CDR2 FQNNGV. V shed 1 base and J shed 5 bases, with 8 bases lying between them.

A remark on this clonotype: The germline gene is not matched at one end of the junction; a read error may be the cause. The chain is built from TRBV11-3 and TRBJ2-2, with TRBD2 matching over 7 bases. CDR1 and CDR2 (germline): SGHNT, YENEEA. The CDR3 spans 18 residues. CDR3 DNA: TGTGCCGGCAGCACCACCTCCAGACTAGCTGGAGAAACCGGGGAGCTGCTTTTT. This translates into CAGSTTSRLAGETGELLF. Full variable domain (rest looked up from reference TRBV11-3 and TRBJ2-2): EAGVVQSPRYKIIEKKQPVAFWCNPISGHNTLYWYLQNLGQGPELLIRYENEEAVDDSQLPKDRFSAERLKGVDSTLKIQPAELGDSAVYLCAGSTTSRLAGETGELLFGEGSRLTVL.

As to this clonotype: Since the CDR3 does not end with the conserved phenylalanine or tryptophan, this likely comes from a read error. The limits of the CDR3 on the DNA are not certain, so only TCRdb's listed CDR3 is given. The chain employs TRBV11-2 and TRBJ1-2. The CDR3 totals 13 residues, both ends included. Germline assignment: CDR1 SGHAT and CDR2 FQNNGV. The CDR3 sequence is CASSLGAGYGYIL.

This clonotype was seen once. CDR3 in amino acids: CASSLEGGASYEQYF. DNA for the CDR3: TGTGCCAGCAGCCTCGAAGGGGGGGCCTCCTACGAGCAGTACTTC. The rearrangement joins TRBV11-2 to TRBJ2-7; possible D gene TRBD2, 7 bases. Germline assignment: CDR1 SGHAT and CDR2 FQNNGV. Trimming took off 5 bases at V and 0 bases at J, with 14 bases between the two ends. This CDR3 spans 15 amino acids.

The rearrangement joins TRBV20-1 to TRBJ2-3; D ambiguous. Trimming removed 0 bases at V and 7 bases at J, with 20 bases between. This CDR3 spans 16 amino acids. CDR1 and CDR2 from the germline V gene are DFQATT and SNEGSKA (reference sequence). CDR3 loop: CSARDRAVTTLNTQYF. The DNA of the CDR3 is TGCAGTGCTAGAGATCGGGCAGTGACGACCCTTAATACGCAGTATTTT.

Turning to this clonotype: Relative to the germline gene, one junction end is altered; a read error may explain this. The chain employs TRBV11-2 and TRBJ2-5; a weak D match, TRBD2 (5 bases). This CDR3 has 15 amino acids. CDR1 and CDR2 (germline): SGHAT, FQNNGV. CDR3 in amino acids: CASGLVVGLQETQYF. The CDR3, as DNA: TGCGCCAGCGGCCTAGTAGTGGGCTTGCAAGAGACCCAGTACTTC.

CDR3 DNA: TGTGCCAGCTTGCAGGCGGACAATGAGCAGTTCTTC. Translating it yields CASLQADNEQFF. The chain has TRBV11-2 and TRBJ2-1; no clear D gene. The ends were cut back, 8 bases at V and 5 bases at J, with 10 bases in the middle. From germline, CDR1 is SGHAT and CDR2 FQNNGV. The length of the CDR3 is 12 residues. The complete variable domain, with remaining parts taken from reference TRBV11-2 and TRBJ2-1, reads EAGVAQSPRYKIIEKRQSVAFWCNPISGHATLYWYQQILGQGPKLLIQFQNNGVVDDSQLPKDRFSAERLKGVDSTLKIQPAKLEDSAVYLCASLQADNEQFFGPGTRLTVL.

Notes on this clonotype: An end of the junction differs from the germline gene, which may be a read error. V is TRBV24-1 and J is TRBJ2-3, with D perhaps matching TRBD2 (5 bases). This CDR3 comprises 15 residues. Germline values: CDR1 KGHDR, CDR2 SFDVKD. CDR3 in amino acids: CATSMEEIGTDTQYF. The CDR3 DNA sequence: TGTGCCACCAGTATGGAGGAGATAGGCACAGATACGCAATATTTT.

This clonotype was seen a handful of times. Given the absence of the conserved phenylalanine or tryptophan at the CDR3 end, a read error is likely. It is unclear where the CDR3 begins or ends on the DNA, so no DNA is shown, and the CDR3 is as TCRdb lists it. The chain employs TRBV6-1 and TRBJ2-7; TRBD1, the D gene given by the table, was not confirmed from the DNA. Germline V gives CDR1 MNHNS, CDR2 SASEGT. The CDR3 extends over 12 residues, inclusive of both ends. The CDR3: CASNGDSYEQCL.